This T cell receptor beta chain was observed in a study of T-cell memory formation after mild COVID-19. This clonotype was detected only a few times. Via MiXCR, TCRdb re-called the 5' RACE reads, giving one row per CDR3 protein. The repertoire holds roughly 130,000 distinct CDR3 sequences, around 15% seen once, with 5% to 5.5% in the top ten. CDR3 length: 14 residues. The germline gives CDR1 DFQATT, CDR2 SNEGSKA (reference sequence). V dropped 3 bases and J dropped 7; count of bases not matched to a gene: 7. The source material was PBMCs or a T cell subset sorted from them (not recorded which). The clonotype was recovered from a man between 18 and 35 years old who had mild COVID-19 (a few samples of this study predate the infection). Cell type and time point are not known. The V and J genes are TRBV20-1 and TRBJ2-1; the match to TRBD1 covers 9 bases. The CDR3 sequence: CSARLGTGRNEQFF. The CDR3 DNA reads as TGCAGTGCTAGGTTGGGGACAGGGAGGAATGAGCAGTTCTTC.